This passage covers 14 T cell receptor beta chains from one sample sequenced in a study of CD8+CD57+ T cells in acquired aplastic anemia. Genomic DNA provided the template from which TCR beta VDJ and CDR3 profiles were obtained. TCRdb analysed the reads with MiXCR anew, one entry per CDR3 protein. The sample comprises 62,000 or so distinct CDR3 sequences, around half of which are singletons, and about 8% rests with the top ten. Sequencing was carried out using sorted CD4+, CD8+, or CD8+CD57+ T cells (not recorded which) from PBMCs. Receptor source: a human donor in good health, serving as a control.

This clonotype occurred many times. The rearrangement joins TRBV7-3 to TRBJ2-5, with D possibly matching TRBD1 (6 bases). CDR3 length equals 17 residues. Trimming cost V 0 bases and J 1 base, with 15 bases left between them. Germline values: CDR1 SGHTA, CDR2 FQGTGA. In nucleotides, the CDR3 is TGTGCCAGCAGCTTAACGGGCAGGGGATGGAGCCAAGAGACCCAGTACTTC. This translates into CASSLTGRGWSQETQYF. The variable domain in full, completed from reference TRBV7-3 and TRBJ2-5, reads GAGVSQTPSNKVTEKGKYVELRCDPISGHTALYWYRQSLGQGPEFLIYFQGTGAADDSGLPNDRFFAVRPEGSVSTLKIQRTERGDSAVYLCASSLTGRGWSQETQYFGPGTRLLVL.

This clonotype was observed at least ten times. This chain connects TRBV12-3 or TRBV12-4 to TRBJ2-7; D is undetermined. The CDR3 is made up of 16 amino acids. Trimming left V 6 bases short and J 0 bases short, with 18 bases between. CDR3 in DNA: TGTGCCAGCAGCCTTATTGCGGACGTTGTCTCCTACGAGCAGTACTTC. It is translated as CASSLIADVVSYEQYF.

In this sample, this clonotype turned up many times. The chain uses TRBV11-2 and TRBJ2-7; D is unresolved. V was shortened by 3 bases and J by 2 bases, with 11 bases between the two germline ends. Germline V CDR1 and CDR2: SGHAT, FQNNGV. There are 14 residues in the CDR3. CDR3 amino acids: CASSFGTTAYEQYF. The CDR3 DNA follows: TGTGCCAGCAGCTTTGGAACGACTGCCTACGAGCAGTACTTC.

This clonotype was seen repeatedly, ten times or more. CDR3 protein: CASSVGQGFGTEYF. In DNA, the CDR3 is TGTGCCAGCAGCGTGGGACAGGGATTCGGTACGGAGTACTTC. This chain connects TRBV7-2 to TRBJ2-7; 9 bases match TRBD1. Germline V gene lookup returns CDR1 SGHTA and CDR2 FQGNSA. This CDR3 has 14 amino acids. The V segment lost 5 bases and the J segment 11 bases; nucleotides outside the gene matches: 13.

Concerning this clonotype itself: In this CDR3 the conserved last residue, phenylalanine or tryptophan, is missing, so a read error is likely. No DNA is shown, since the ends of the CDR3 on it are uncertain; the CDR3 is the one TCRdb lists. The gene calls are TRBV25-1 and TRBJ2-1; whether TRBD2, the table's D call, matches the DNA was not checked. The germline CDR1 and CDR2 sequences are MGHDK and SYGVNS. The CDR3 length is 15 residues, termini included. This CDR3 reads CASNPLAGPYNERFS.

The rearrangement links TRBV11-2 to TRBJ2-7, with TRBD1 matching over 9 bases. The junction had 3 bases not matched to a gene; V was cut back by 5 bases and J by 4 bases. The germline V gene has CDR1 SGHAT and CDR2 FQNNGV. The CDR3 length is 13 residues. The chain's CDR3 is CASSAGTGYEQYF. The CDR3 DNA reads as TGTGCCAGCAGCGCCGGGACAGGGTACGAGCAGTACTTC.

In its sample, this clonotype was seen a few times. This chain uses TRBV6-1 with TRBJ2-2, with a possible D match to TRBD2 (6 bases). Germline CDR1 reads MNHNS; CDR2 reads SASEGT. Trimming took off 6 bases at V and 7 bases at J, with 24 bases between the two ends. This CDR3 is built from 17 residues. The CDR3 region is CASRIPGLTHSLGELFF. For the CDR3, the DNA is TGTGCCAGCAGAATCCCGGGACTGACACACAGCCTCGGGGAGCTGTTTTTT.

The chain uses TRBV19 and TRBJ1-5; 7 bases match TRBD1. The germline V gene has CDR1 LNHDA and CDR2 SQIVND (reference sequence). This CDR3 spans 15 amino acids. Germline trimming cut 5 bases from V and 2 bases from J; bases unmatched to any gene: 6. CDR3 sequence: CASSGTVEGNQPQHF. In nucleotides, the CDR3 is TGTGCCAGTAGTGGGACAGTGGAAGGCAATCAGCCCCAGCATTTT.

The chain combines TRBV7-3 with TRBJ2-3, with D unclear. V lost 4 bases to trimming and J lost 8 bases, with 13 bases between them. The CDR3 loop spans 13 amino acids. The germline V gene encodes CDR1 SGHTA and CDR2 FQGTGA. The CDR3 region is CASSSFPRGTQYF. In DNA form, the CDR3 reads TGTGCCAGCAGCTCGTTCCCACGAGGTACGCAGTATTTT.

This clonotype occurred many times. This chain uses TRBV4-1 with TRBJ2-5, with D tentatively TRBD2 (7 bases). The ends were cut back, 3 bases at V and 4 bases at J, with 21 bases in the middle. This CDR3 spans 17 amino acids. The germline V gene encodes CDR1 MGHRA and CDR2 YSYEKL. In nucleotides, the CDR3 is TGCGCCAGCAGCCAGGGTTCCTTTGGGGGGGGCATAGAGACCCAGTACTTC. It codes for CASSQGSFGGGIETQYF.

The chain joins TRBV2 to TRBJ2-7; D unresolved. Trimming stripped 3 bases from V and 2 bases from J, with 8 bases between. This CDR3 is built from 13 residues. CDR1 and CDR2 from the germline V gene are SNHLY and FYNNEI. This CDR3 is CASSETNAYEQYF. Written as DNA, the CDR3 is TGTGCCAGCAGTGAGACAAATGCCTACGAGCAGTACTTC.

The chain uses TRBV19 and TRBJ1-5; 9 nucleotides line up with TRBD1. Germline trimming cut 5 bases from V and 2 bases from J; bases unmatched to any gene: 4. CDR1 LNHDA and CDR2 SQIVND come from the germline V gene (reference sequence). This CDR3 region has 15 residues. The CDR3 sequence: CASSGRDRGNQPQHF. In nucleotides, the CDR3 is TGTGCCAGTAGTGGCCGGGACAGGGGCAATCAGCCCCAGCATTTT.

The CDR3 region has the DNA TGCAACGCCAGAACGGACGAGACCCAGTACTTC. Translating it yields CNARTDETQYF. V gene TRBV29-1 combines with J gene TRBJ2-5; no clear D. From germline, CDR1 is SQVTM and CDR2 ANQGSEA. The CDR3 length is 11 residues.

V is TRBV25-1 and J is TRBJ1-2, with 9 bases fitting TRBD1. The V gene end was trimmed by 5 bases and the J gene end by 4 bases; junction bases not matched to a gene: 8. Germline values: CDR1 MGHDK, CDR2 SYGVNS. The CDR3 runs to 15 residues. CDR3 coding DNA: TGTGCCAGCAGTCCCCCCGGGACAGGGTTCTATGGCTACACCTTC. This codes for CASSPPGTGFYGYTF.